This TCR beta chain comes out of a study of T cell clones after liver transplantation. Study context: TCRbeta sequencing after a pre-transplant mixed lymphocyte reaction identified graft-donor-reactive clones, later tracked in post-transplant blood.

Turning to this clone: The antigen remains undetermined.

Study conclusions and caveats: Compared with third party-reactive sequences, donor-reactive ones declined more, independent of withdrawal success.

The data were produced by immunoSEQ multiplex PCR, yet TCRdb's version contains in-frame clones alone and is incomplete. This table has over 100,000 clones, 82% appearing once. The TCR sequence derives from a human donor who received a liver transplant. Sequences were derived from CD4+ T cells from blood, sampled before liver transplant.

The CDR3 DNA follows: TGTGCCAGCAGCCCCTTGGCTAGCACAGATACGCAGTATTTT. It yields the protein CASSPLASTDTQYF. V and J are TRBV14 and TRBJ2-3; no definite D call. The CDR3 totals 14 residues. V was clipped by 4 bases and J by 0 bases, with 8 bases between them. Germline V gives CDR1 SGHDN, CDR2 FVKESK.